This T cell receptor (beta chain) was sequenced in a study of chronic HIV infection and antiretroviral therapy (dated by TCRdb to 2013 to 2016). Library preparation employed 5' RACE. TCRdb lists the instrument as Illumina MiSeq. The public reads were reprocessed in TCRdb via fastp at Q25 and MiXCR, keeping in-frame beta chains. Rows are combined by CDR3 protein, so each entry shows the most common genes and DNA. The sample has about 38,000 distinct CDR3 sequences on record, 8.2% of them singletons. The ten largest clones add up to about 3% of the sample. At least ten counts were recorded for this clonotype. Its cognate antigen has yet to be identified. No much larger clone exists at a distance of one base, and base qualities are not known. The sample consisted of peripheral blood. This TCR was sampled from an adult who had HIV and had not received antiretroviral therapy, or was an uninfected healthy control (not recorded which).

Here is the DNA: TGTGCCAGCAGTTCCCTAGCGGTGGCTCAAGAGACCCAGTACTTC. It translates as CASSSLAVAQETQYF. The receptor chain draws on TRBV6-5 and TRBJ2-5; a stretch of 7 junction bases matches TRBD2. Trimming removed 4 bases from V and 2 bases from J; the gene matches leave 7 bases unexplained. The CDR3 numbers 15 residues from cysteine through phenylalanine. Only CDR3 DNA remains: 45 bases, in frame from the first base. CDR1 MNHEY and CDR2 SVGAGI were looked up in the germline V gene.